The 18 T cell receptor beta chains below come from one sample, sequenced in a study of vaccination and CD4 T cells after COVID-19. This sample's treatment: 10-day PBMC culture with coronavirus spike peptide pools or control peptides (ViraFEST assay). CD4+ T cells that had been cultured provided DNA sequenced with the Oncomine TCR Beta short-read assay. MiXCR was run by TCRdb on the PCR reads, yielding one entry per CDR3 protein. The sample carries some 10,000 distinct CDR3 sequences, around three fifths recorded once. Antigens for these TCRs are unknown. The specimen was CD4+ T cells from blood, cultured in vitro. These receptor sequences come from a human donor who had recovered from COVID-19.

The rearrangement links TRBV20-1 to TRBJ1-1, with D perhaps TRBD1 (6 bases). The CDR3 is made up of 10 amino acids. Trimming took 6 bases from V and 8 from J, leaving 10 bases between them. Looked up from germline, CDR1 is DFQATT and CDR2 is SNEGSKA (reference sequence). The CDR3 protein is CSARTAEAFF. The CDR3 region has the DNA TGCAGTGCCCGGACAGCAGAAGCTTTCTTT.

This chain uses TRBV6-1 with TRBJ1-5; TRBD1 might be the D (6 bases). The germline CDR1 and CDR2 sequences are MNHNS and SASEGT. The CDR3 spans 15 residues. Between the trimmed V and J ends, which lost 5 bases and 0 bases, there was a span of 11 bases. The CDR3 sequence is CASSRTEYSNQPQHF. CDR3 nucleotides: TGTGCCAGCAGTCGGACAGAGTATAGCAATCAGCCCCAGCATTTT.

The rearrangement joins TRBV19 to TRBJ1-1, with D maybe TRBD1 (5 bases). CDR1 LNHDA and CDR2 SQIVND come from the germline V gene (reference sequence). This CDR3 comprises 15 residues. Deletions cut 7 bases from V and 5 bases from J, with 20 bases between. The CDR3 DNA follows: TGTGCCAGTAAACCCCCTGGATGGGGGGGTACTGAAGCTTTCTTT. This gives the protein CASKPPGWGGTEAFF.

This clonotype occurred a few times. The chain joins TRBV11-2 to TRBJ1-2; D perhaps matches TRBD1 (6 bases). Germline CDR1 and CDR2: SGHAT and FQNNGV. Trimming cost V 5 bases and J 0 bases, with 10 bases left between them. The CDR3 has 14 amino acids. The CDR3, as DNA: TGTGCCAGCAGCCCCGGGACATCTAACTATGGCTACACCTTC. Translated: CASSPGTSNYGYTF.

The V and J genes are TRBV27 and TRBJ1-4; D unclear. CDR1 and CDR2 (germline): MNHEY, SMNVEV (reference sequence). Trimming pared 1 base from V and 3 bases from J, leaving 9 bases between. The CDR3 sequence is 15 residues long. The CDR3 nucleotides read TGTGCCAGCAGTTTATTCGCCCTTCCTAATGAAAAACTGTTTTTT. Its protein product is CASSLFALPNEKLFF.

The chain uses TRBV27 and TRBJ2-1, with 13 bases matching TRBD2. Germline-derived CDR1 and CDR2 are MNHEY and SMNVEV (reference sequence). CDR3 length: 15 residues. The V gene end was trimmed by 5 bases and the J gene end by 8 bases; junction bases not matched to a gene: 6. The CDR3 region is CASSRWTSGGDEQFF. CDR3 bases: TGTGCCAGCAGTCGATGGACTAGCGGGGGAGATGAGCAGTTCTTC.

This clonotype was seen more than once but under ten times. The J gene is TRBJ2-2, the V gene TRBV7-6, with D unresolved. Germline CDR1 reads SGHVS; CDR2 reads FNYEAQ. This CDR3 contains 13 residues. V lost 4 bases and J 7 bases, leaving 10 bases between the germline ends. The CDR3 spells CASSSSGVGELFF. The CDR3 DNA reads TGTGCCAGCAGCTCGTCAGGAGTCGGGGAGCTGTTTTTT.

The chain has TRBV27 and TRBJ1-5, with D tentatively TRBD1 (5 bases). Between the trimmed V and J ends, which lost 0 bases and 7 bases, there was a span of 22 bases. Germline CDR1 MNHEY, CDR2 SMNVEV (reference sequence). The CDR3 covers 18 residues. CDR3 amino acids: CASSLSGRMRGDHQPQHF. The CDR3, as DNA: TGTGCCAGCAGTTTATCGGGGCGGATGAGAGGGGATCACCAGCCCCAGCATTTT.

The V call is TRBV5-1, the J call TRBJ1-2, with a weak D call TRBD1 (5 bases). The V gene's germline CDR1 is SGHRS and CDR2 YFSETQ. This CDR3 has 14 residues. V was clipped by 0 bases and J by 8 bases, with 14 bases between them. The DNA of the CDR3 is TGCGCCAGCAGCTTGGATTCTGGGGGAAGAGGCTACACCTTC. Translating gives CASSLDSGGRGYTF.

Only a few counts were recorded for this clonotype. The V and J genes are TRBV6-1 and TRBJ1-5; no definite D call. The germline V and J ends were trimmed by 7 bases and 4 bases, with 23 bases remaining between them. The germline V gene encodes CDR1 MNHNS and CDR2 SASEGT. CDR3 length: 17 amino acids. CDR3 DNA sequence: TGTGCCAGCAAGGACCCCCGGGTCGTGAAGTCGAATCAGCCCCAGCATTTT. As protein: CASKDPRVVKSNQPQHF.

CDR3 sequence (DNA): TGTGCCACCCGAGCGGGCGGGACTTACACTGAAGCTTTCTTT. It specifies CATRAGGTYTEAFF. V and J are TRBV24-1 and TRBJ1-1, with a weak D call TRBD1 (5 bases). The CDR3 covers 14 residues. V was cut by 9 bases and J by 3 bases, with 16 bases left in between. Germline V gene sequence: CDR1 KGHDR, CDR2 SFDVKD.

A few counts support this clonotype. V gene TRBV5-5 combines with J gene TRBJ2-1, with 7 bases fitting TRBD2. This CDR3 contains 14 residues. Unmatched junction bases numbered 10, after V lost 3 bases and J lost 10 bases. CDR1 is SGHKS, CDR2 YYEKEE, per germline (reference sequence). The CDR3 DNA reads TGTGCCAGCAGCTGGGGGACTACTGAGGGGGAGCAGTTCTTC. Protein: CASSWGTTEGEQFF.

In DNA form, the CDR3 reads TGCAGTGCTAGAGAGGCGACACGACACCTAAAGCAGCGGGTCCCCTCGAACTATGGCTACACCTTC. Amino acid sequence: CSAREATRHLKQRVPSNYGYTF. The chain carries TRBV20-1 and TRBJ1-2; no clear D. In germline, CDR1 is DFQATT, CDR2 SNEGSKA (reference sequence). V lost 0 bases and J lost 2, with 34 bases in between. This CDR3 is built from 22 residues.

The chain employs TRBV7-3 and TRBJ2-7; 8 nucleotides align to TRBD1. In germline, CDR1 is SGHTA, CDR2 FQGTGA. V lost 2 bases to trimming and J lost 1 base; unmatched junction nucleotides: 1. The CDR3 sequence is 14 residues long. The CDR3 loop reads CASSLDRGSYEQYF. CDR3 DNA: TGTGCCAGCAGCTTAGACAGGGGTTCCTACGAGCAGTACTTC.

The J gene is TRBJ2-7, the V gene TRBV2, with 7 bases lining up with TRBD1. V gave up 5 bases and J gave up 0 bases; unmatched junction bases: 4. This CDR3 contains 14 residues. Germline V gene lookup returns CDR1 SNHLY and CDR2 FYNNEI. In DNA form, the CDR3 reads TGTGCCAGCAGTCCAGGACAGGTCTCCTACGAGCAGTACTTC. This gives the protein CASSPGQVSYEQYF.

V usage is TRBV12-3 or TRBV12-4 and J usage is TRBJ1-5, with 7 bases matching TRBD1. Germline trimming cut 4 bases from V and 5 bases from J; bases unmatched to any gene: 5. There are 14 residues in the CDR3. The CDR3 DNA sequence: TGTGCCAGCAGTTCTTGGACAGGTTATCAGCCCCAGCATTTT. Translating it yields CASSSWTGYQPQHF.

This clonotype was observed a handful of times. The CDR3 loop is CASNTQGGSNEKLFF. The CDR3 DNA follows: TGTGCCAGCAATACACAGGGAGGGTCTAATGAAAAACTGTTTTTT. The V call is TRBV6-1, the J call TRBJ1-4, with D possibly matching TRBD1 (6 bases). CDR1 is MNHNS, CDR2 SASEGT, per germline. Trimming took off 7 bases at V and 3 bases at J, with 15 bases between the two ends. The CDR3 is made up of 15 amino acids.

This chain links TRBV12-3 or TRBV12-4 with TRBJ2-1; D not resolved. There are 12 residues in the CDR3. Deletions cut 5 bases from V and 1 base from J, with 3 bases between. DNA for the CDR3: TGTGCCAGCAGTCAGTCCTACAATGAGCAGTTCTTC. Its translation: CASSQSYNEQFF.